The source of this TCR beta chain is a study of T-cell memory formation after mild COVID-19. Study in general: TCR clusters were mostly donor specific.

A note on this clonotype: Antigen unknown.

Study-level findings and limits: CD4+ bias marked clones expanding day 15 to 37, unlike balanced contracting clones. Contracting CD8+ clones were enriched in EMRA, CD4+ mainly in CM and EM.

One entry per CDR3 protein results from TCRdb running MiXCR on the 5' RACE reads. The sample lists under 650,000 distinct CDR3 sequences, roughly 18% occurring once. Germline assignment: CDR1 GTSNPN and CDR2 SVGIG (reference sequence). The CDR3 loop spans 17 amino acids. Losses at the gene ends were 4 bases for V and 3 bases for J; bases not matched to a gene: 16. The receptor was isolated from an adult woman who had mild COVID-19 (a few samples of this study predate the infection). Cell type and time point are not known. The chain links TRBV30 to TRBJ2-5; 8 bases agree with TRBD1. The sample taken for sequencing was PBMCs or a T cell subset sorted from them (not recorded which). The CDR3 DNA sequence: TGTGCCTGGAAGCCGCTACCGACAGGGGAAAGAAAAGAGACCCAGTACTTC. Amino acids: CAWKPLPTGERKETQYF.